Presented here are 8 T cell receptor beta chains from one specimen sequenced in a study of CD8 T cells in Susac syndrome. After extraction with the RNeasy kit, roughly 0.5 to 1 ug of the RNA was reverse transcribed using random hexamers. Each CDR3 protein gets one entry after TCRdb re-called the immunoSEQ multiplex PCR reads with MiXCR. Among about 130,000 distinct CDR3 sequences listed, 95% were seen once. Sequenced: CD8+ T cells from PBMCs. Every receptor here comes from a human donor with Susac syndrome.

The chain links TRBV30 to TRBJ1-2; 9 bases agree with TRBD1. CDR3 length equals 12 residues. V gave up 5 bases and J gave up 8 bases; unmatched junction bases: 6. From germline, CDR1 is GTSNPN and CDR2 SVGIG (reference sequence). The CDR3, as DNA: TGTGCCTGGCGACAGGGGGGCCGCGGCTACACCTTC. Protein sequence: CAWRQGGRGYTF.

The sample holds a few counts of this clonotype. As DNA, the CDR3 is TGTGCCAGCAGTCCGGGGGGATACAATGAGCAGTTCTTC. Its translation is CASSPGGYNEQFF. The chain joins TRBV12-3 or TRBV12-4 to TRBJ2-1, with 7 bases fitting TRBD2. J lost 4 bases, V lost 5 bases, and 2 bases had no gene match. This CDR3 contains 13 residues.

The CDR3 DNA reads TGTGCCAGCAGCTCCCCGGGACTAGCGGCCAGGACGGGAGATACGCAGTATTTT. Its protein is CASSSPGLAARTGDTQYF. The rearrangement links TRBV11-3 to TRBJ2-3; 11 bases line up with TRBD2. The CDR3 totals 18 residues. The ends lost 4 bases at V and 5 bases at J; junction bases unmatched: 14. Per the germline V gene, CDR1 is SGHNT and CDR2 is YENEEA.

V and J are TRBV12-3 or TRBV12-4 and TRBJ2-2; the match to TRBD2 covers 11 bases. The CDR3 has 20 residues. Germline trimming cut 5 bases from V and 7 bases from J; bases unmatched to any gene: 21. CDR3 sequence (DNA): TGTGCCAGCAGTCCCCCGGGACTAGCGGACCTGGAAGACTGGGGCGGGGAGCTGTTTTTT. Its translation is CASSPPGLADLEDWGGELFF.

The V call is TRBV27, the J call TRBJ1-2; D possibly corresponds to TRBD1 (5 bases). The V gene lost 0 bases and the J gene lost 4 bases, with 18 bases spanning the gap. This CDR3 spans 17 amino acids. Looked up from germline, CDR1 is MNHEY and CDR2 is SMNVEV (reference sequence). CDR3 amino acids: CASSLSSSRGLVYGYTF. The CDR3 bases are TGTGCCAGCAGTTTATCGAGCAGCCGGGGCTTGGTCTATGGCTACACCTTC.

This CDR3 reads CSVSGLAGELFF. In nucleotides, the CDR3 is TGCAGCGTTTCAGGTCTGGCCGGGGAGCTGTTTTTT. The chain employs TRBV29-1 and TRBJ2-2; D call uncertain. Germline CDR1 SQVTM, CDR2 ANQGSEA. V dropped 5 bases and J dropped 6 bases, with 10 bases sitting between them. This CDR3 contains 12 residues.

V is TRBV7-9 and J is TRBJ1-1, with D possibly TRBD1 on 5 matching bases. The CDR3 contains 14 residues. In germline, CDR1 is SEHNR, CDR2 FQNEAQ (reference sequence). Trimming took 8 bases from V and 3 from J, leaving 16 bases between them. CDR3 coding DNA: TGTGCCAGCTGGGCCCACGGGGGGGACACTGAAGCTTTCTTT. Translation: CASWAHGGDTEAFF. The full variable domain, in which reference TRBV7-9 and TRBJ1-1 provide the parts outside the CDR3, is DTGVSQNPRHKITKRGQNVTFRCDPISEHNRLYWYRQTLGQGPEFLTYFQNEAQLEKSRLLSDRFSAERPKGSFSTLEIQRTEQGDSAMYLCASWAHGGDTEAFFGQGTRLTVV.

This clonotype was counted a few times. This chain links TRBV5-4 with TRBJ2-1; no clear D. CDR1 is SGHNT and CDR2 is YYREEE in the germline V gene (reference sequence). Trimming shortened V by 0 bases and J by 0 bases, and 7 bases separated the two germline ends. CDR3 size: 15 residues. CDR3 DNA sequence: TGTGCCAGCAGCTTGGTGGGAAGCTCCTACAATGAGCAGTTCTTC. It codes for CASSLVGSSYNEQFF.